This T cell receptor (beta chain) was recovered during a study of shared clonotypes between healthy human individuals. The study's findings and limits: Donors were few, which limited the genetic and exposure-history diversity represented. It was only blood that was sampled, and tissue repertoires likely differ. Larger richness was generally estimated for naive than memory subsets.

Ten or more counts support this clone. Its antigen is undetermined. Per germline, CDR1 SGHTA and CDR2 FQGNSA. This CDR3 has 14 amino acids. V lost 3 bases to trimming and J lost 9 bases; unmatched junction nucleotides: 7. The authors' processing: Filtering differed for immunoSEQ, which gave only junction sequences without quality scores. Libraries were prepared by immunoSEQ multiplex PCR; TCRdb keeps only in-frame clonotypes and omits some of them. From that table come the V and J calls and clone size; the DNA was used to work out D and trimming. Of roughly 1,000,000 clones in the sample, 70% to 80% were seen once.

The V call is TRBV7-2, the J call TRBJ2-1; 8 bases are a match to TRBD2. The receptor's source is a man between 18 and 29 years old in good health. Some clones in this sample may be carry-over from other donors' samples. The sample comprised memory CD4+ T cells from PBMCs. Subset described: CD45RA-negative fraction. CDR3 sequence: CASSFRTGGREQFF. CDR3 bases: TGTGCCAGCAGCTTTAGAACGGGAGGGCGTGAGCAGTTCTTC.